A single sample gave rise to the 15 T cell receptor beta chains below, sequenced in a study of cytotoxic CD8 clonotypes in ibrutinib-treated CLL. Clones were sequenced by immunoSEQ multiplex PCR, and TCRdb holds only the in-frame ones, with some missing. The sample has about 140,000 clones, around 80% seen once. Sequencing used PBMCs, obtained after 36 months of ibrutinib treatment. The source of these receptors is a human donor with chronic lymphocytic leukemia.

This chain connects TRBV7-6 to TRBJ2-5, with D maybe TRBD2 (7 bases). V was pared by 1 base and J by 6 bases, with 15 bases between. Germline values: CDR1 SGHVS, CDR2 FNYEAQ. The CDR3 extends over 15 amino acids. Here the CDR3 DNA reads TGTGCCAGCAGCTTAGGCCCCGGGGGGCTCCAGACCCAGTACTTC. This codes for CASSLGPGGLQTQYF.

This rearrangement joins TRBV5-1 to TRBJ1-1, with 8 nucleotides matching TRBD1. The J segment lost 0 bases and the V segment lost 4 bases, leaving 5 bases of the junction unmatched. The germline gives CDR1 SGHRS, CDR2 YFSETQ. The CDR3 extends over 15 amino acids. The CDR3: CASSLRTGMNTEAFF. The DNA for the CDR3 is TGCGCCAGCAGCCTTCGGACAGGGATGAACACTGAAGCTTTCTTT.

To note about this clone: This sample includes further DNA sequences coding for the same CDR3. The chain recombines TRBV5-4 with TRBJ2-7, with TRBD2 matching 12 bases. The CDR3 sequence is 17 residues long. The germline gives CDR1 SGHNT, CDR2 YYREEE (reference sequence). V shed 2 bases and J 3 bases; nucleotides not matched to a gene: 9. In DNA, the CDR3 is TGTGCCAGCAGCTTAAATCTGCTAGCGGGGGGGAACTACGAGCAGTACTTC. This sequence encodes CASSLNLLAGGNYEQYF.

This sequence joins TRBV28 and TRBJ1-2; a possible D gene is TRBD1 (5 bases). The CDR3 is made up of 15 amino acids. Germline assignment: CDR1 MDHEN and CDR2 SYDVKM. Trimming removed 4 bases at V and 11 bases at J, with 23 bases between. CDR3 sequence reads: CASSSPAGGTSLYTF. DNA of the CDR3: TGTGCCAGCAGTTCCCCGGCCGGCGGGACTTCACTATACACCTTC.

This clone appeared a single time. CDR3 in DNA: TGTGCCAGCAACCGCCTTTCCCGTACCGAGCAGTACTTC. This gives the protein CASNRLSRTEQYF. V and J are TRBV7-2 and TRBJ2-7; D remains unclear. This CDR3 contains 13 residues. Germline-derived CDR1 and CDR2 are SGHTA and FQGNSA. V was shortened by 7 bases and J by 6 bases, with 16 bases between the two germline ends.

This clone is a singleton in its sample. The J gene is TRBJ1-2, the V gene TRBV28; 9 bases line up with TRBD1. Germline V CDR1 and CDR2: MDHEN, SYDVKM. The CDR3 is 15 amino acids. The V gene end was trimmed by 4 bases and the J gene end by 1 base; junction bases not matched to a gene: 4. CDR3 nucleotide sequence: TGTGCCAGCAGTTCCTCGACAGGGGGTAACTATGGCTACACCTTC. It is translated as CASSSSTGGNYGYTF.

The chain is built from TRBV5-1 and TRBJ1-2, with 7 bases fitting TRBD1. The CDR3 is 14 amino acids. Trimming cost V 3 bases and J 5 bases; bases outside gene matches: 7. Germline V lookup: CDR1 SGHRS, CDR2 YFSETQ. In DNA, the CDR3 is TGCGCCAGCAGCTCTGGGGACAGCCCATATGGCTACACCTTC. Translated, it gives CASSSGDSPYGYTF.

The table lists this clone with a few counts. The rearrangement links TRBV5-4 to TRBJ2-5; possible D gene TRBD2, 6 bases. Germline lookup yields CDR1 SGHNT and CDR2 YYREEE (reference sequence). V was pared by 0 bases and J by 4 bases, with 16 bases between. The CDR3 length is 16 residues. The DNA for the CDR3 is TGTGCCAGCAGCTTGGCCAACCCCGGGAGCGGAGAGACCCAGTACTTC. Encoded protein: CASSLANPGSGETQYF.

The V gene is TRBV7-9, the J gene TRBJ2-5; TRBD1 agrees at 10 bases. Germline V lookup: CDR1 SEHNR, CDR2 FQNEAQ (reference sequence). CDR3 size: 14 residues. V lost 5 bases to trimming and J lost 8 bases; unmatched junction nucleotides: 8. CDR3 nucleotides: TGTGCCAGCAGCATTGGACAGGGGGGCCCAACCCAGTACTTC. Translated: CASSIGQGGPTQYF.

The V call is TRBV6-6, the J call TRBJ2-1; 8 bases map to TRBD1. The CDR3 has 15 amino acids. Looked up from germline, CDR1 is MNHNY and CDR2 is SVGAGI (reference sequence). The ends lost 4 bases at V and 5 bases at J; junction bases unmatched: 7. The CDR3 region has the DNA TGTGCCAGCAGTTCTTCCGACAGGGGTAACAATGAGCAGTTCTTC. This encodes CASSSSDRGNNEQFF.

This clone was seen a few times. The V gene is TRBV7-9, the J gene TRBJ1-1; no clear D. The CDR3 sequence is 14 residues long. The V gene lost 0 bases and the J gene lost 1 base, with 6 bases spanning the gap. The germline V gene has CDR1 SEHNR and CDR2 FQNEAQ (reference sequence). CDR3 loop: CASSLASQNTEAFF. The CDR3 DNA reads as TGTGCCAGCAGCTTAGCGTCTCAGAACACTGAAGCTTTCTTT.

The chain links TRBV6-5 to TRBJ2-3, with D uncertain. Per the germline V gene, CDR1 is MNHEY and CDR2 is SVGAGI. This CDR3 contains 14 residues. V shed 2 bases and J shed 2 bases, with 8 bases lying between them. The chain's CDR3 is CASSYGSPTDTQYF. For the CDR3, the DNA is TGTGCCAGCAGTTACGGCAGTCCCACAGATACGCAGTATTTT.

J is TRBJ2-3 and V is TRBV6-1, with TRBD2 identical over 11 bases. J gave up 1 base and V 8 bases, and 5 bases lay outside the gene matches. Looked up from germline, CDR1 is MNHNS and CDR2 is SASEGT. The CDR3 is made up of 15 amino acids. The CDR3 nucleotides read TGTGCCAGCCGCTTACTAGCGGGGGGCACAGATACGCAGTATTTT. Its protein product is CASRLLAGGTDTQYF.

This clone was detected only a few times. This sequence joins TRBV5-1 and TRBJ1-2, with D perhaps TRBD1 (5 bases). Trimming removed 4 bases at V and 6 bases at J, with 16 bases between. The germline gives CDR1 SGHRS, CDR2 YFSETQ. There are 14 residues in the CDR3. The CDR3 here is CASSPGAREDGYTF. The CDR3 DNA reads as TGCGCCAGCAGCCCCGGGGCCAGGGAAGATGGCTACACCTTC.

This clone was picked up one time. The V and J genes are TRBV7-3 and TRBJ2-2; D is possibly TRBD2 (6 bases). The CDR3 has 15 residues. In germline, CDR1 is SGHTA, CDR2 FQGTGA. The V end was cut by 3 bases, the J end by 4 bases, with 12 bases between. CDR3 bases: TGTGCCAGCAGCTTCCGGCTAGCGACCACCGGGGAGCTGTTTTTT. Protein sequence: CASSFRLATTGELFF.